This T cell receptor beta chain was identified in a study of somatic mutations in cytotoxic T cells in rheumatoid arthritis listed by TCRdb under 2017. General notes on the study: A FACSAria II or Sony SH800 was used to flow-sort some V beta antibody-stained T-cell populations at nearly 100% purity, and TCRB sequencing was also done on sorted V beta1+ cells. The study asked whether expanded CD8+ T-cell clones in newly diagnosed, untreated rheumatoid arthritis carry somatic mutations, and used TCRB deep sequencing to characterize clonality. TCRB deep sequencing covered 65 to 80 patients with rheumatoid arthritis along with 15 to 25 healthy controls. Patients and controls did not essentially differ in median age, which was nearly identical between the groups. Overall results and qualifications from the work: No adjustment for multiple comparisons was made for the slight TRBV07 underrepresentation in patients. CD8+ T-cell clonality in rheumatoid arthritis patients was not significantly different from that in age-matched healthy controls. Viral specificity could not be ruled out by absence from virus-specific databases, and the antigen targets of the expanded CD8+ clones remained unknown. An increase of CD8+ clonality with age was seen in patients (Spearman r ≈ 0.5) but not in healthy controls. In 8 out of 65 patients, more than 20% of CD8+ cells belonged to the largest CD8+ clone, while several identical CD8+ TCRB sequences were shared between blood and synovial fluid.

The CDR3 runs 15 amino acids, cysteine and phenylalanine included. Solely the CDR3 DNA is kept, with 45 bases framed from the first base. CDR1 and CDR2 are drawn from the germline V gene: SQVTM, ANQGSEA. Deletion took 1 base off V and 2 bases off J, with a span of 15 bases between the germline ends. TCRB CDR3 sequencing used the immunoSEQ assay on genomic DNA. The paper's data handling went like this. The analyses included only productive TCRB rearrangements. Clonality was calculated as a Shannon entropy-based productive clonality index, and a clone was defined by a unique TCRB CDR3 sequence. Repertoire overlap between two samples was calculated from the template counts of each clone relative to total templates per sample. V-gene usage measured by flow cytometry correlated with TCRB sequencing V-gene usage, with a Spearman r of around 0.59. The source is immuneACCESS, and TCRdb retained only in-frame sequences with V and J called. Part of the clones is not carried over; for the studies checked, unresolved V genes explain less than half of this, and the remainder is unexplained. The DNA was the basis for D and trimming; V, J and clone size are from that table. This sample comprises about 6,700 clones, roughly 70% of them detected only once. Together, the top ten hold about 39% of the sample.

Buffy coats from about 21 blood donors served as healthy controls, a group that was 55% female with a median age of approximately 50 years (range roughly 20-70). Flow cytometry confirmed the purity of CD4+ and CD8+ cells that had been isolated by positive magnetic bead selection on an AutoMACS. Isolation of peripheral blood mononuclear cells was done through Ficoll-Paque PLUS density gradient separation. Using Nucleospin Tissue or Tissue XS kits, DNA was extracted from CD4-enriched, CD8-enriched or PBMC samples, with quantification by a Qubit 2.0 fluorometer. In the case of this clone: What antigen it recognizes has not been identified. Per-base quality was not reported, and no clone a single base away is much larger than it.

This clonotype was obtained from a man aged 35-49 years in good health. The rearranged segments are TRBV29-1 and TRBJ2-7; TRBD1 could be the D gene, as 8 bases match. The sequenced sample consisted of CD8+ T cells sorted from blood. The DNA reads as follows: TGCAGCGTTGAAGGGACTAGGGACAGGACCTACGAGCAGTACTTC. It translates as CSVEGTRDRTYEQYF.